This T cell receptor (beta chain) was captured in a study of human T cells and chemical hapten exposure. Time point specified: patch test 2, 6 weeks after DPC sensitization. Treatment denoted: therapeutic diphenylcyclopropenone sensitization with weekly scalp DPC. The study enrolled 18 to 70-year-old alopecia patients suitable for DPC. Library construction involved attaching unique molecular identifiers to individual cDNA molecules, which allowed quantitative, reproducible TCR counting. Original handling: Samples held a median of around 100,000 TCRs, range about 23,224–750,000. TCRdb fed the RACE reads into MiXCR, producing one record per CDR3 protein. TCRdb's processing, not the authors' own work, is the source of the V and J calls. Here the sample spans approximately 85,000 distinct CDR3 sequences, roughly 10% being singletons. CDR3 length: 17 amino acids. Germline values: CDR1 SGHVS, CDR2 FNYEAQ. V lost 5 bases and J lost 2, with 20 bases in between.

The sample in question was whole blood, obtained in connection with sensitization to the hapten diphenylcyclopropenone (DPC). The TCR comes from a woman aged 25 to 39 with alopecia areata. Some clones in this sample may be carry-over from other donors' samples. The V gene is TRBV7-6, the J gene TRBJ2-3; no reliable D call. The CDR3 region has the DNA TGTGCCAGCAGCCCGCGACTGGTTACCTCGCACACAGATACGCAGTATTTT. It translates to CASSPRLVTSHTDTQYF.